Below are 27 T cell receptor beta chains sequenced from a single sample in a study of blood T cell repertoires in COVID-19. TCRdb keeps only in-frame clones here, not all; method: immunoSEQ multiplex PCR. The profile covers 45,000 to 50,000 clones, with about 90% appearing a single time and 7.5% to 10% taken by the ten largest. Source material: peripheral blood. The receptors derive from a human donor in a cohort sampled during active COVID-19.

The V call is TRBV4-3, the J call TRBJ2-3; TRBD2 matches at 15 bases. Trimming cost V 4 bases and J 0 bases; bases outside gene matches: 8. The length of the CDR3 is 19 residues. CDR1 LGHNA and CDR2 YSLEER come from the germline V gene. CDR3 DNA: TGCGCCAGCAGCCCCGGGACTAGCGGGGGGACCGGAAGCACAGATACGCAGTATTTT. Encoded protein: CASSPGTSGGTGSTDTQYF.

The chain couples TRBV18 to TRBJ2-1, with 7 nucleotides matching TRBD1. The CDR3 is 13 residues long. With V trimmed by 4 bases and J by 10 bases, 7 bases remained unmatched. Germline V gives CDR1 KGHSH, CDR2 LQKENI. The CDR3 loop is CASSHTGVGEQFF. The CDR3, as DNA: TGTGCCAGCTCACACACAGGGGTTGGCGAGCAGTTCTTC.

V usage is TRBV9 and J usage is TRBJ1-5; a possible D gene is TRBD1 (6 bases). The CDR3 runs to 15 residues. Germline V gives CDR1 SGDLS, CDR2 YYNGEE. V lost 4 bases, J lost 4 bases, and 15 bases lay in between. The CDR3 DNA is TGTGCCAGCAGCCCTGAGGCAGGGGTAAATCAGCCCCAGCATTTT. Amino acids: CASSPEAGVNQPQHF.

The V gene is TRBV2, the J gene TRBJ2-1; D is perhaps TRBD2 (5 bases). CDR1 is SNHLY and CDR2 is FYNNEI in the germline V gene. Trimming left V 7 bases short and J 2 bases short, with 12 bases between. CDR3 length: 14 amino acids. CDR3: CASNRELAYNEQFF. The DNA for the CDR3 is TGTGCCAGCAATAGGGAGTTGGCCTACAATGAGCAGTTCTTC.

Relative to its sample, this clone is medium-sized. The gene calls are TRBV5-1 and TRBJ1-2; perhaps TRBD1 as D (5 bases). V shed 4 bases and J shed 6 bases, with 13 bases lying between them. CDR3 length equals 13 residues. Germline V gene lookup returns CDR1 SGHRS and CDR2 YFSETQ. CDR3 in amino acids: CASSTSGWDGYTF. The DNA of the CDR3 is TGCGCCAGCAGCACCTCAGGGTGGGATGGCTACACCTTC.

V and J are TRBV9 and TRBJ1-5; D may be TRBD1 (5 bases). CDR3 length: 14 residues. Germline CDR1 is SGDLS and CDR2 is YYNGEE. V dropped 0 bases and J dropped 5 bases, with 9 bases sitting between them. The CDR3 DNA reads TGTGCCAGCAGCGTAGCAGGGCTTGATCAGCCCCAGCATTTT. It specifies CASSVAGLDQPQHF.

V gene TRBV9 combines with J gene TRBJ2-2; TRBD2 aligns across 11 bases. This CDR3 has 19 residues. The germline V gene encodes CDR1 SGDLS and CDR2 YYNGEE. Trimming cost V 0 bases and J 2 bases; bases outside gene matches: 9. CDR3 nucleotides: TGTGCCAGCAGCGTAGATGGGGCTAGCGGGGGGATTAACACCGGGGAGCTGTTTTTT. Translation: CASSVDGASGGINTGELFF.

The chain recombines TRBV7-8 with TRBJ1-2, with 8 nucleotides matching TRBD1. This CDR3 has 16 amino acids. The junction had 13 bases not matched to a gene; V was cut back by 5 bases and J by 5 bases. Germline values: CDR1 SGHVS, CDR2 FQNEAQ. The CDR3 reads CASSQSPGTGRYGYTF. The CDR3 DNA is TGTGCCAGCAGCCAAAGTCCCGGGACAGGTCGATATGGCTACACCTTC.

This clone was seen a single time. This chain links TRBV7-9 with TRBJ1-4, with 8 bases identical to TRBD1. The CDR3 extends over 14 amino acids. Germline CDR1 reads SEHNR; CDR2 reads FQNEAQ (reference sequence). V trimming: 4 bases; J trimming: 8 bases; junction bases outside the gene matches: 6. This CDR3 reads CASSYGQGGEKLFF. DNA for the CDR3: TGTGCCAGCAGCTACGGACAGGGAGGGGAAAAACTGTTTTTT.

The gene calls are TRBV6-5 and TRBJ2-3; 9 bases are shared with TRBD1. Per germline, CDR1 MNHEY and CDR2 SVGAGI. Trimming at V came to 6 bases and at J to 6 bases, leaving 1 base not matched to a gene. This CDR3 is built from 12 residues. The CDR3 DNA sequence: TGTGCCAGCAGGGGGACAGGGGATACGCAGTATTTT. The encoded protein is CASRGTGDTQYF.

The J gene is TRBJ1-4, the V gene TRBV2, with TRBD1 matching over 9 bases. Germline CDR1 and CDR2: SNHLY and FYNNEI. J lost 8 bases, V lost 7 bases, and 8 bases had no gene match. The CDR3 has 14 amino acids. The CDR3 loop is CASKGQGLGEKLFF. The DNA of the CDR3 is TGTGCCAGCAAGGGACAGGGCTTAGGCGAAAAACTGTTTTTT.

The V call is TRBV14, the J call TRBJ2-2; D is unclear. Trimming cost V 1 base and J 6 bases, with 6 bases left between them. The CDR3 is made up of 13 amino acids. CDR1 SGHDN and CDR2 FVKESK come from the germline V gene. This CDR3 reads CASSQALAGELFF. DNA of the CDR3: TGTGCCAGCAGCCAAGCCCTCGCCGGGGAGCTGTTTTTT.

The J gene is TRBJ2-1, the V gene TRBV5-1; D possibly corresponds to TRBD2 (6 bases). This CDR3 comprises 14 residues. CDR1 and CDR2 from the germline V gene are SGHRS and YFSETQ. Deletions cut 4 bases from V and 9 bases from J, with 17 bases between. CDR3 region: CASSLGTEGGEQFF. The CDR3 nucleotides read TGCGCCAGCAGCCTGGGGACCGAGGGAGGTGAGCAGTTCTTC.

V usage is TRBV20-1 and J usage is TRBJ2-3; TRBD2 aligns across 12 bases. The germline V gene has CDR1 DFQATT and CDR2 SNEGSKA (reference sequence). This CDR3 spans 15 amino acids. V lost 3 bases, J lost 5 bases, and 6 bases stayed unmatched. The CDR3 sequence is CSASRLAGGVDTQYF. The CDR3, as DNA: TGCAGTGCTAGTCGGCTAGCGGGGGGGGTAGATACGCAGTATTTT.

The chain uses TRBV6-1 and TRBJ2-3; 7 bases are a match to TRBD1. This CDR3 is built from 16 residues. The junction had 7 bases not matched to a gene; V was cut back by 4 bases and J by 0 bases. Germline CDR1 reads MNHNS; CDR2 reads SASEGT. The chain's CDR3 is CASSGPGTVSTDTQYF. CDR3 nucleotides: TGTGCCAGCAGTGGCCCTGGGACAGTGAGCACAGATACGCAGTATTTT.

The gene calls are TRBV5-5 and TRBJ1-2; 7 nucleotides agree with TRBD1. The CDR3 length is 16 residues. V shed 1 base, J shed 3 bases, and the junction held 9 bases outside the gene matches. Per germline, CDR1 SGHKS and CDR2 YYEKEE (reference sequence). CDR3 bases: TGTGCCAGCAGCTTGCTGGGACAGATCTTCGACTATGGCTACACCTTC. Translating gives CASSLLGQIFDYGYTF.

As concerns this clone: Other DNA sequences of this sample code for an identical CDR3. The chain is built from TRBV12-3 or TRBV12-4 and TRBJ1-2; D is uncertain. V lost 3 bases and J lost 7, with 9 bases in between. The CDR3 is made up of 12 amino acids. CDR3 loop: CASSLLPGGYTF. The CDR3 DNA reads TGTGCCAGCAGTTTGCTCCCCGGTGGCTACACCTTC.

This sequence joins TRBV19 and TRBJ1-5; the match to TRBD1 covers 7 bases. The length of the CDR3 is 15 residues. The germline V gene has CDR1 LNHDA and CDR2 SQIVND (reference sequence). Germline trimming cut 7 bases from V and 4 bases from J; bases unmatched to any gene: 10. For the CDR3, the DNA is TGTGCCAGTACCAGTGGGGGACAGCTTAATCAGCCCCAGCATTTT. The encoded protein is CASTSGGQLNQPQHF.

The rearrangement joins TRBV2 to TRBJ1-3, with D tentatively TRBD1 (6 bases). Germline CDR1 is SNHLY and CDR2 is FYNNEI. CDR3 size: 14 residues. The V gene lost 8 bases and the J gene lost 2 bases, with 13 bases spanning the gap. The CDR3 reads CASATGLTGNTIYF. The DNA of the CDR3 is TGTGCCAGCGCTACAGGGTTAACTGGAAACACCATATATTTT.

About this clone: At one of its ends the junction is not consistent with the germline gene, which may arise from a read error. The chain is built from TRBV7-7 and TRBJ2-2; D uncertain. CDR1 and CDR2 from the germline V gene are SSHAT and FNYEAQ (reference sequence). CDR3 size: 17 residues. The CDR3 loop reads CASSLGIDSEYTGELFF. For the CDR3, the DNA is TGTGCTAGCAGCTTAGGAATCGACTCGGAGTACACCGGGGAGCTGTTTTTT.

The chain is built from TRBV4-2 and TRBJ1-2; D remains unclear. V lost 0 bases, J lost 4 bases, and 3 bases lay in between. The germline V gene encodes CDR1 LGHNA and CDR2 YNFKEQ. This CDR3 has 12 amino acids. DNA of the CDR3: TGTGCCAGCAGCCAAGATCGCTATGGCTACACCTTC. This sequence encodes CASSQDRYGYTF.

This clone showed up just once. V and J are TRBV4-1 and TRBJ2-4, with TRBD1 matching 10 bases. Germline V gene sequence: CDR1 MGHRA, CDR2 YSYEKL. Losses at the gene ends were 3 bases for V and 7 bases for J; bases not matched to a gene: 9. The CDR3 runs to 16 residues. The CDR3 spells CASSQGGEGQGNIQYF. The CDR3 DNA reads as TGCGCCAGCAGCCAGGGGGGTGAGGGACAGGGGAACATTCAGTACTTC.

This clone showed up just once. The chain employs TRBV5-1 and TRBJ1-6, with 7 bases matching TRBD1. Germline V gives CDR1 SGHRS, CDR2 YFSETQ. CDR3 length equals 15 residues. Unmatched junction bases numbered 10, after V lost 6 bases and J lost 7 bases. The CDR3 bases are TGCGCCAGCACCCCCGCGGACAGGCTAAATTCACCCCTCCACTTT. Protein product: CASTPADRLNSPLHF.

This chain connects TRBV3-1 (or the pseudogene TRBV3-2) to TRBJ1-5; 10 bases are a match to TRBD1. V was clipped by 4 bases and J by 6 bases; unmatched bases: 6. Germline V gene sequence: CDR1 LGHDT, CDR2 YNNKEL (reference sequence). The CDR3 runs to 15 residues. CDR3 amino acids: CASSPGTGVRQPQHF. The DNA of the CDR3 is TGTGCCAGCAGCCCCGGGACAGGGGTTCGTCAGCCCCAGCATTTT.

The chain carries TRBV3-1 (or the pseudogene TRBV3-2) and TRBJ2-1; TRBD2 agrees at 12 bases. The germline gives CDR1 LGHDT, CDR2 YNNKEL (reference sequence). CDR3 length: 14 residues. The ends lost 4 bases at V and 10 bases at J; junction bases unmatched: 5. The CDR3 region is CASSPRGTSGEQFF. The CDR3 nucleotides are TGTGCCAGCAGCCCCCGGGGGACTAGCGGGGAGCAGTTCTTC.

The chain employs TRBV7-9 and TRBJ2-3, with TRBD1 matching over 7 bases. This CDR3 is 16 amino acids long. The junction had 6 bases not matched to a gene; V was cut back by 0 bases and J by 3 bases. Germline lookup yields CDR1 SEHNR and CDR2 FQNEAQ (reference sequence). The CDR3 sequence is CASSLAIGGGTDTQYF. The DNA of the CDR3 is TGTGCCAGCAGCTTAGCGATAGGGGGCGGGACAGATACGCAGTATTTT.

The V and J genes are TRBV5-1 and TRBJ2-7, with TRBD2 matching 7 bases. J lost 3 bases, V lost 1 base, and 4 bases had no gene match. The length of the CDR3 is 14 residues. Germline V gives CDR1 SGHRS, CDR2 YFSETQ. The CDR3 bases are TGCGCCAGCAGCTTGCGAGGGGAGGGCTACGAGCAGTACTTC. It specifies CASSLRGEGYEQYF.